Below are 8 T cell receptor beta chains sequenced from a single sample in a study of regulatory T cells in long-lasting Graves disease. Described time point: newly diagnosed GD, antithyroid drugs for less than 3 months. Making the TCR library involved RNA that had been extracted from PBMCs. The TCR beta library used iRepertoire HTBI primers with Arm-PCR amplification of CDR3. TCRdb redid the calling of the multiplex PCR reads with MiXCR, one entry per CDR3 protein. The sample consists of about 500,000 distinct CDR3 sequences, more than 10% of them appearing once. This sample was also put to use in a study of T cells in Graves' hyperthyroidism and ophthalmopathy.

Sequenced material: peripheral blood mononuclear cells (PBMCs), taken at new diagnosis, from a patient treated with antithyroid drugs. The receptors originated from a woman in her 30s with Graves disease.

This clonotype was detected many times. The chain joins TRBV28 to TRBJ1-6; D is undetermined. Germline V CDR1 and CDR2: MDHEN, SYDVKM. The V gene lost 4 bases and the J gene lost 7 bases, with 11 bases spanning the gap. CDR3 size: 14 residues. The CDR3 DNA reads as TGTGCCAGCAGTTCCAAAGGGCAAAATTCACCCCTCCACTTT. Translation gives CASSSKGQNSPLHF.

The CDR3 here is CASSPFSGDYNEQFF. CDR3 bases: TGTGCCAGCAGCCCTTTTAGCGGGGACTACAATGAGCAGTTCTTC. This chain joins TRBV3-1 and TRBJ2-1; 8 nucleotides match TRBD2. Trimming cost V 4 bases and J 3 bases; bases outside gene matches: 5. The V gene's germline CDR1 is LGHDT and CDR2 YNNKEL (reference sequence). This CDR3 is 15 amino acids long.

The table lists this clonotype with a few counts. The chain has TRBV4-2 and TRBJ2-1, with D possibly TRBD1 on 6 matching bases. Germline V gives CDR1 LGHNA, CDR2 YNFKEQ. There are 16 residues in the CDR3. Deletions cut 4 bases from V and 6 bases from J, with 19 bases between. As DNA, the CDR3 is TGTGCCAGCAGCCGCATGGGGGCTAGTGGAAGCAATGAGCAGTTCTTC. This sequence encodes CASSRMGASGSNEQFF.

This clonotype was seen many times. The J gene is TRBJ1-2, the V gene TRBV19; D is unclear. CDR3 length equals 13 residues. V gave up 3 bases and J gave up 13 bases, with 18 bases separating them. In germline, CDR1 is LNHDA, CDR2 SQIVND (reference sequence). The chain's CDR3 is CASSIDLEIIITF. CDR3 in DNA: TGTGCCAGTAGTATCGATCTTGAGATCATCATCACCTTC.

The sample holds many counts of this clonotype. The chain employs TRBV19 and TRBJ2-2; 7 bases align to TRBD2. This CDR3 has 15 amino acids. Germline trimming cut 5 bases from V and 1 base from J; bases unmatched to any gene: 4. Per the germline V gene, CDR1 is LNHDA and CDR2 is SQIVND (reference sequence). Here the CDR3 DNA reads TGTGCCAGTAGTTGGGGGAGGGGGAACACCGGGGAGCTGTTTTTT. This codes for CASSWGRGNTGELFF. The full variable domain, rest sourced from reference TRBV19 and TRBJ2-2, is DGGITQSPKYLFRKEGQNVTLSCEQNLNHDAMYWYRQDPGQGLRLIYYSQIVNDFQKGDIAEGYSVSREKKESFPLTVTSAQKNPTAFYLCASSWGRGNTGELFFGEGSRLTVL.

The chain recombines TRBV6-1 with TRBJ1-1; 12 positions agree with TRBD1. Trimming removed 6 bases from V and 10 bases from J; junction bases left unmatched: 9. The CDR3 loop spans 14 amino acids. Germline CDR1 MNHNS, CDR2 SASEGT. The CDR3 sequence: CASSSGQGARGAFF. In nucleotides, the CDR3 is TGTGCCAGCAGCTCGGGACAGGGGGCGAGGGGAGCTTTCTTT.

This rearrangement joins TRBV15 to TRBJ1-1; 8 nucleotides match TRBD1. Germline assignment: CDR1 LNHNV and CDR2 YYDKDF (reference sequence). J lost 4 bases, V lost 3 bases, and 7 bases had no gene match. This CDR3 is 15 amino acids long. The CDR3 DNA sequence: TGTGCCACCAGCAGCAGGGGGCGGGTGGGCACTGAAGCTTTCTTT. Amino acids: CATSSRGRVGTEAFF. The entire variable domain, with the rest obtained from reference TRBV15 and TRBJ1-1, is as follows: DAMVIQNPRYQVTQFGKPVTLSCSQTLNHNVMYWYQQKSSQAPKLLFHYYDKDFNNEADTPDNFQSRRPNTSFCFLDIRSPGLGDTAMYLCATSSRGRVGTEAFFGQGTRLTVV.

This clonotype was observed a handful of times. The genes are TRBV11-2 and TRBJ2-4; TRBD1 or TRBD2 may be the D gene (6 bases each). The length of the CDR3 is 17 residues. V was trimmed by 0 bases and J by 6 bases, leaving 18 bases between them. Germline V gives CDR1 SGHAT, CDR2 FQNNGV. The CDR3 here is CASSLDPPRGPLNIQYF. As DNA, the CDR3 is TGTGCCAGCAGCTTAGATCCCCCTCGGGGGCCCTTAAACATTCAGTACTTC.